Shown below are 15 T cell receptor beta chains from a single sample sequenced in a study of cytomegalovirus exposure and HLA in healthy donors. PCR used 60 Vbeta primers and 13 Jbeta primers. Assay used: immunoSEQ multiplex PCR; TCRdb lists only in-frame clones, some missing. The sample holds approximately 97,000 clones; about four fifths are singletons and the top ten take roughly 5%. What was sequenced was PBMCs. The receptors were gathered from a man between 35 and 55 years old in good health and CMV-seropositive.

The CDR3 region has the DNA TGTGCCTGGAGTGTACGGGGGGGGGCAGATACGCAGTATTTT. This sequence encodes CAWSVRGGADTQYF. The chain employs TRBV30 and TRBJ2-3, with 8 bases identical to TRBD2. Trimming cost V 0 bases and J 4 bases; bases outside gene matches: 3. The germline V gene encodes CDR1 GTSNPN and CDR2 SVGIG (reference sequence). This CDR3 has 14 residues.

The rearrangement links TRBV2 to TRBJ1-6; D ambiguous. This CDR3 comprises 13 residues. V was pared by 6 bases and J by 8 bases, with 11 bases between. In germline, CDR1 is SNHLY, CDR2 FYNNEI. The CDR3 sequence: CASRKDGDSPLHF. The DNA for the CDR3 is TGTGCCAGCAGGAAGGACGGGGATTCACCCCTCCACTTT.

V is TRBV6-5 and J is TRBJ2-7; possible D gene TRBD1, 5 bases. Between the trimmed V and J ends, which lost 5 bases and 3 bases, there was a span of 11 bases. CDR3 length: 13 residues. Germline V CDR1 and CDR2: MNHEY, SVGAGI. The CDR3 protein is CASSPFDSYEQYF. The CDR3, as DNA: TGTGCCAGCAGTCCATTCGACAGCTACGAGCAGTACTTC.

The chain joins TRBV7-2 to TRBJ2-5, with TRBD1 matching 8 bases. This CDR3 has 14 amino acids. With V trimmed by 5 bases and J by 2 bases, 4 bases remained unmatched. The germline CDR1 and CDR2 sequences are SGHTA and FQGNSA. The DNA for the CDR3 is TGTGCCAGCAGCCGTAACAGGGGGCAAGAGACCCAGTACTTC. It is translated as CASSRNRGQETQYF.

The gene calls are TRBV9 and TRBJ2-3; TRBD1 might be the D (5 bases). In germline, CDR1 is SGDLS, CDR2 YYNGEE. CDR3 size: 15 residues. V lost 0 bases, J lost 6 bases, and 14 bases lay in between. The CDR3 DNA is TGTGCCAGCAGCGTAGCACAGGACCCGAGGGATACGCAGTATTTT. It translates to CASSVAQDPRDTQYF.

This clone appeared a few times. Here the CDR3 reads CASSLQGGGYGYTF. CDR3 nucleotide sequence: TGTGCCAGCAGCCTACAGGGTGGAGGCTATGGCTACACCTTC. The chain links TRBV7-8 to TRBJ1-2; D is perhaps TRBD1 (6 bases). The V end lost 5 bases, the J end lost 4 bases, and 14 bases lay between the germline ends. CDR3 size: 14 residues. The germline gives CDR1 SGHVS, CDR2 FQNEAQ.

This clone was seen only a few times. The gene calls are TRBV4-2 and TRBJ2-5; possible D gene TRBD2, 5 bases. The CDR3 runs to 16 residues. Germline V CDR1 and CDR2: LGHNA, YNFKEQ. V was cut by 0 bases and J by 11 bases, with 22 bases left in between. CDR3 residues: CASSQESGGSVPEQYF. The DNA of the CDR3 is TGTGCCAGCAGCCAAGAATCTGGCGGGTCCGTCCCAGAGCAGTACTTC.

The CDR3 DNA reads as TGTGCCAGCAGAACTAGCTCCACCTACGAGCAGTACTTC. It yields the protein CASRTSSTYEQYF. V usage is TRBV2 and J usage is TRBJ2-7, with TRBD2 as a possible D gene (6 bases). V was shortened by 6 bases and J by 2 bases, with 11 bases between the two germline ends. The CDR3 is 13 residues long. The germline V gene encodes CDR1 SNHLY and CDR2 FYNNEI.

This clone was seen only a few times. This rearrangement joins TRBV9 to TRBJ1-2; D unresolved. The V and J ends lost 3 bases and 0 bases respectively, with 9 bases between them. The CDR3 covers 14 residues. From germline, CDR1 is SGDLS and CDR2 YYNGEE. CDR3 nucleotides: TGTGCCAGCAGCGCTTCCCTAGCTAACTATGGCTACACCTTC. It specifies CASSASLANYGYTF.

This chain joins TRBV7-9 and TRBJ2-7; 12 nucleotides line up with TRBD2. The V gene end was trimmed by 4 bases and the J gene end by 9 bases; junction bases not matched to a gene: 7. The CDR3 loop spans 14 amino acids. CDR1 is SEHNR and CDR2 is FQNEAQ in the germline V gene (reference sequence). The DNA of the CDR3 is TGTGCCAGCAGCTCCGGACTAGCGGGATTGGTGCAGTACTTC. Translation: CASSSGLAGLVQYF.

The chain carries TRBV30 and TRBJ2-1, with 8 positions matching TRBD2. CDR1 is GTSNPN and CDR2 is SVGIG in the germline V gene (reference sequence). The CDR3 totals 15 residues. J was trimmed by 2 bases and V by 2 bases; bases with no gene match: 5. The CDR3 sequence is CAWSRLAGPYNEQFF. CDR3 sequence (DNA): TGTGCCTGGAGTAGATTAGCGGGACCCTACAATGAGCAGTTCTTC. The full variable domain, completed using reference TRBV30 and TRBJ2-1, is SQTIHQWPATLVQPVGSPLSLECTVEGTSNPNLYWYRQAAGRGLQLLFYSVGIGQISSEVPQNLSASRPQDRQFILSSKKLLLSDSGFYLCAWSRLAGPYNEQFFGPGTRLTVL.

The table lists this clone with a count of one. The chain joins TRBV10-3 to TRBJ1-1; TRBD1 aligns across 10 bases. The CDR3 length is 14 residues. V was pared by 6 bases and J by 6 bases, with 7 bases of the junction left unmatched. CDR1 is ENHRY and CDR2 is SYGVKD in the germline V gene. CDR3 residues: CAISAGQGYSEAFF. In nucleotides, the CDR3 is TGTGCCATCAGCGCGGGACAGGGGTATTCTGAAGCTTTCTTT.

This chain connects TRBV15 to TRBJ1-1; D might be TRBD1 (5 bases). V was shortened by 5 bases and J by 8 bases, with 15 bases between the two germline ends. The CDR3 runs to 13 residues. Germline CDR1 is LNHNV and CDR2 is YYDKDF (reference sequence). In nucleotides, the CDR3 is TGTGCCACCAGCCGCCTGGGGGAGGTGGAAGCTTTCTTT. Amino acid sequence: CATSRLGEVEAFF. The variable domain in full, with the rest retrieved from reference TRBV15 and TRBJ1-1, is DAMVIQNPRYQVTQFGKPVTLSCSQTLNHNVMYWYQQKSSQAPKLLFHYYDKDFNNEADTPDNFQSRRPNTSFCFLDIRSPGLGDTAMYLCATSRLGEVEAFFGQGTRLTVV.

This chain connects TRBV7-2 to TRBJ2-2; TRBD2 matches at 7 bases. The CDR3 spans 14 residues. J gave up 3 bases and V 5 bases, and 3 bases lay outside the gene matches. Germline CDR1 reads SGHTA; CDR2 reads FQGNSA. The chain's CDR3 is CASSLSGYTGELFF. The CDR3 bases are TGTGCCAGCAGCCTTAGCGGGTACACCGGGGAGCTGTTTTTT.

This chain uses TRBV4-2 with TRBJ2-1; TRBD2 matches 8 bases. J gave up 9 bases and V 4 bases, and 5 bases lay outside the gene matches. From germline, CDR1 is LGHNA and CDR2 YNFKEQ. The CDR3 consists of 13 residues. The CDR3 protein is CASSLAGNGEQFF. The CDR3 region has the DNA TGTGCCAGCAGCCTAGCGGGAAACGGTGAGCAGTTCTTC.